This TCR beta chain was identified during a study of read filtering for tumor transcriptome and immune sequencing. Molecular barcoded adaptors covering alpha/delta and beta/gamma chains were used on approximately 440 ng RNA. TCRdb reprocessed the reads with MiXCR, giving one entry per CDR3 protein. The data hold 65,000 or so distinct CDR3 sequences, with around 19% observed a single time. This clonotype was counted at least ten times. Its antigen is still unknown. From germline, CDR1 is DFQATT and CDR2 SNEGSKA (reference sequence). V shed 8 bases, J shed 4 bases, and the junction held 6 bases outside the gene matches. CDR3 length: 13 residues. Study outcomes and limitations: The sorted CD138-negative fraction was a mixed bone marrow immune population, not purified T cells.

Sequenced sample: a population of CD138-negative cells sorted from bone marrow. The TCR sequence derives from a donor older than 35 with multiple myeloma. The rearrangement links TRBV20-1 to TRBJ2-2, with 8 bases lining up with TRBD2. The CDR3 region is CSLSGTSTGELFF. For the CDR3, the DNA is TGCAGTCTATCCGGGACTAGCACCGGGGAGCTGTTTTTT.